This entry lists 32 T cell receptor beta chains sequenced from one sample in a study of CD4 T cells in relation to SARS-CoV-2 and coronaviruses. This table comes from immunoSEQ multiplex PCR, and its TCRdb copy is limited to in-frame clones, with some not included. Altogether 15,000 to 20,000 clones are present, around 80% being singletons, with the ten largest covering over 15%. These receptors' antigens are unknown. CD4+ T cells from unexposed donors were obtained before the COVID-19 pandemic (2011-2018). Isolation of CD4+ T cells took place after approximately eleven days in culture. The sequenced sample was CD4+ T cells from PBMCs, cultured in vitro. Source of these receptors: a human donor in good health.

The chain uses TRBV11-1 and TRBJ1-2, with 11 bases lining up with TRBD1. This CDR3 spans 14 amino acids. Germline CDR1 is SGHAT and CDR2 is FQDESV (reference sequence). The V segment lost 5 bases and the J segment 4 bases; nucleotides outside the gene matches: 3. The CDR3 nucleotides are TGTGCCAGCAGCCCCGGACAGGGGGCCTATGGCTACACCTTC. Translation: CASSPGQGAYGYTF.

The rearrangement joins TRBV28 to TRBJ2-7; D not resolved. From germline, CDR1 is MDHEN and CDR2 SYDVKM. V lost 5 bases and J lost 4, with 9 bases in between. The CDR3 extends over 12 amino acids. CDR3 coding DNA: TGTGCCAGCAGTGTAGTTAATTACGAGCAGTACTTC. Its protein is CASSVVNYEQYF.

CDR3 amino acids: CASSARTGLSYEQYF. The CDR3 coding sequence is TGTGCCAGTAGCGCTCGGACAGGGCTCTCCTACGAGCAGTACTTC. The chain is built from TRBV19 and TRBJ2-7, with 8 bases aligning to TRBD1. After removal of 6 bases from V and 0 bases from J, the junction contained 7 bases not matched to a gene. Germline-derived CDR1 and CDR2 are LNHDA and SQIVND (reference sequence). CDR3 length: 15 residues.

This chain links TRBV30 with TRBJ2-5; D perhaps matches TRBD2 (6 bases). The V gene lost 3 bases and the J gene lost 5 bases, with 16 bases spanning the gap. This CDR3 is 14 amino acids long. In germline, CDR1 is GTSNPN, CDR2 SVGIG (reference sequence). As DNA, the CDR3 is TGTGCCTGGAGACCAGGAGGGCAGTGGGAGACCCAGTACTTC. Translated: CAWRPGGQWETQYF.

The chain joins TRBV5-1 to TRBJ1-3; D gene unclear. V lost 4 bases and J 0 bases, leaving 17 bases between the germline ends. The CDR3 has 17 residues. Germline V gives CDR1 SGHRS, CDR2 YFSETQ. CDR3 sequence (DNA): TGCGCCAGCAGCCAAAGACCCGACCCCAGCTCTGGAAACACCATATATTTT. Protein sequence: CASSQRPDPSSGNTIYF.

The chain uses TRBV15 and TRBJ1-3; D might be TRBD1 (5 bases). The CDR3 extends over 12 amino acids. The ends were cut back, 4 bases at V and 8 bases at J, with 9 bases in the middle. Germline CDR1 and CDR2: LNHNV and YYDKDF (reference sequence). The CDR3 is CATSIQGDTIYF. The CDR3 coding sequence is TGTGCCACCAGCATTCAGGGTGACACCATATATTTT.

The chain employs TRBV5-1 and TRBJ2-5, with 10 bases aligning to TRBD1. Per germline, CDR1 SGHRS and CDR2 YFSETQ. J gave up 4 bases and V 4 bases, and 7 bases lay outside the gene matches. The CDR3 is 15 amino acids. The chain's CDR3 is CASSPDRGFGETQYF. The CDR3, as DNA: TGCGCCAGCAGCCCGGACAGGGGGTTCGGAGAGACCCAGTACTTC.

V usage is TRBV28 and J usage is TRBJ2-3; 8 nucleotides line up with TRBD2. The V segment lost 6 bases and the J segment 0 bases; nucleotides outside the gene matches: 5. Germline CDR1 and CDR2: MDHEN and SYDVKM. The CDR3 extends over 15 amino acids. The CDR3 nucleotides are TGTGCCAGCAGAGGCGGCGGGAGGAGCACAGATACGCAGTATTTT. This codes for CASRGGGRSTDTQYF.

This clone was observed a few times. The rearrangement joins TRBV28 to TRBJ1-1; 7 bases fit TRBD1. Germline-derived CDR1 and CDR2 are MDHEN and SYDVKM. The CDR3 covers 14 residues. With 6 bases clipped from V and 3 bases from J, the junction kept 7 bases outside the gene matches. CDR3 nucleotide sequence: TGTGCCAGCAGGGGAACAGGGGTTTACACTGAAGCTTTCTTT. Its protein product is CASRGTGVYTEAFF.

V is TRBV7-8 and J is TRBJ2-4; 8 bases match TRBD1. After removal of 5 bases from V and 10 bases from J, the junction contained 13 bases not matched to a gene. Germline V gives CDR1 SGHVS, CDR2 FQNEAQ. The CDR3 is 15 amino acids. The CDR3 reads CASSPDRGPPLIQYF. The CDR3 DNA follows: TGTGCCAGCAGCCCTGACAGGGGTCCTCCTTTAATTCAGTACTTC.

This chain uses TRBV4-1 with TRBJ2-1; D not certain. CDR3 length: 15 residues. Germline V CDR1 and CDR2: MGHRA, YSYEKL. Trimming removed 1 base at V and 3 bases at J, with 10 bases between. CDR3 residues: CASSQGQTNYNEQFF. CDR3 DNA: TGCGCCAGCAGCCAAGGCCAGACCAACTACAATGAGCAGTTCTTC.

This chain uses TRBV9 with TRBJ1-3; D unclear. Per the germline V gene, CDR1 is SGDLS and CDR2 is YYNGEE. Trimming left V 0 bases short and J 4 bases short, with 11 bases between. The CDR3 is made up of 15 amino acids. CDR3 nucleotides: TGTGCCAGCAGCGTAGTGGGAGGGATAGGAAACACCATATATTTT. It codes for CASSVVGGIGNTIYF.

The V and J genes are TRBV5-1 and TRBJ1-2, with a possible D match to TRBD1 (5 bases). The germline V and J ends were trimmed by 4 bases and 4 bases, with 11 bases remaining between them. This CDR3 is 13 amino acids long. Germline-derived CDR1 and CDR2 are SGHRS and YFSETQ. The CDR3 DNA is TGCGCCAGCAGCGGGGGATGGTCCTATGGCTACACCTTC. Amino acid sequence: CASSGGWSYGYTF.

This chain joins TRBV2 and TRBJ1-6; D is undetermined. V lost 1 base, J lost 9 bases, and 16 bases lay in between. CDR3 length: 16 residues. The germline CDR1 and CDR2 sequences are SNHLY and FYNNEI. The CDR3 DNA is TGTGCCAGCAGTGAAGGTGCTCCCACAGCGGGTTCACCCCTCCACTTT. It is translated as CASSEGAPTAGSPLHF.

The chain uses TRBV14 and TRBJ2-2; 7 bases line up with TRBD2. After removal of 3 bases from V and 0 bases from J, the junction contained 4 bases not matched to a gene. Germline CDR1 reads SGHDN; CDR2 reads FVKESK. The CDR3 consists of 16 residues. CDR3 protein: CASSQTGTTNTGELFF. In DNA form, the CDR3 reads TGTGCCAGCAGCCAGACCGGGACTACGAACACCGGGGAGCTGTTTTTT.

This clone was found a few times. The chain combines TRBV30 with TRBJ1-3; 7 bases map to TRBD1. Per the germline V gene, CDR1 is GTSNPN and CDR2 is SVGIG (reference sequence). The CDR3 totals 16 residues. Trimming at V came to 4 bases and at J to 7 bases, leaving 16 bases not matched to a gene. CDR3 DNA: TGTGCCTGGAATCGAGGGGGCACCCCGGAGGGTAACACCATATATTTT. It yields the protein CAWNRGGTPEGNTIYF. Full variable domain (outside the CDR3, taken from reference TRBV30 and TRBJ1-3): SQTIHQWPATLVQPVGSPLSLECTVEGTSNPNLYWYRQAAGRGLQLLFYSVGIGQISSEVPQNLSASRPQDRQFILSSKKLLLSDSGFYLCAWNRGGTPEGNTIYFGEGSWLTVV.

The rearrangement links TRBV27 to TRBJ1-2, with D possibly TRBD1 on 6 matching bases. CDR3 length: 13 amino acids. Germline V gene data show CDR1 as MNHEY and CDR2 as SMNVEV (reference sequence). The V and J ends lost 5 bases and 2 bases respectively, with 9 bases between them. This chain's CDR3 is CASSRQANYGYTF. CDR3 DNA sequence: TGTGCCAGCAGTCGACAGGCCAACTATGGCTACACCTTC.

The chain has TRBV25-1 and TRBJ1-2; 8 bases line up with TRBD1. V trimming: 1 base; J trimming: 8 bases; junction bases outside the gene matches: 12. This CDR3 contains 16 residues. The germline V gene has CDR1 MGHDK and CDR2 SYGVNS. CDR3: CASSESGQERSRGYTF. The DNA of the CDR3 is TGTGCCAGCAGTGAATCGGGACAGGAACGATCCCGAGGCTACACCTTC.

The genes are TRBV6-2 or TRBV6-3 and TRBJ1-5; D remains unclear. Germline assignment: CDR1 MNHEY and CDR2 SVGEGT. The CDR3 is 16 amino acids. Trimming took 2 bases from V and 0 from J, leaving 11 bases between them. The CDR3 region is CASSYDVVYSNQPQHF. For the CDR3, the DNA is TGTGCCAGCAGTTACGACGTAGTCTATAGCAATCAGCCCCAGCATTTT.

Here the CDR3 DNA reads TGTGCCAGCAGTCCTAGCGTTTCTAGCACAGATACGCAGTATTTT. This encodes CASSPSVSSTDTQYF. The rearrangement joins TRBV6-4 to TRBJ2-3; tentative D call: TRBD2 (6 bases). Deletions cut 5 bases from V and 0 bases from J, with 12 bases between. The CDR3 is 15 residues long. Germline V CDR1 and CDR2: MRHNA, SNTAGT.

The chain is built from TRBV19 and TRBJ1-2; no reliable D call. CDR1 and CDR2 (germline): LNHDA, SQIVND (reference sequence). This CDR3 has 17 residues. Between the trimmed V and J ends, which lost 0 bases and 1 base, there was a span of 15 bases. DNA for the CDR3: TGTGCCAGTAGTATAGACCCGGGCCGCCGGTTTAACTATGGCTACACCTTC. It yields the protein CASSIDPGRRFNYGYTF. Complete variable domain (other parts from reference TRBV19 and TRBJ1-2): DGGITQSPKYLFRKEGQNVTLSCEQNLNHDAMYWYRQDPGQGLRLIYYSQIVNDFQKGDIAEGYSVSREKKESFPLTVTSAQKNPTAFYLCASSIDPGRRFNYGYTFGSGTRLTVV.

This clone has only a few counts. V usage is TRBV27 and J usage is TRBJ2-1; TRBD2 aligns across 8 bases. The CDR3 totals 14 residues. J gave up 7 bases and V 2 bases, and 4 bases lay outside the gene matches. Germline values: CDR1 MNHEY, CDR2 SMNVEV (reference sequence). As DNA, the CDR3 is TGTGCCAGCAGTTTAGCGGGAGGTTCGAATGAGCAGTTCTTC. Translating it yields CASSLAGGSNEQFF.

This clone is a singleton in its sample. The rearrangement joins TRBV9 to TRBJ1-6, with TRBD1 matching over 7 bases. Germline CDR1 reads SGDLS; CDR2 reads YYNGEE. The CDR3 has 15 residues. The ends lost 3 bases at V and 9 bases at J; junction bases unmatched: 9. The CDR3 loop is CASSASTGTGSPLHF. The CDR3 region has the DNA TGTGCCAGCAGCGCATCGACAGGGACGGGTTCACCCCTCCACTTT.

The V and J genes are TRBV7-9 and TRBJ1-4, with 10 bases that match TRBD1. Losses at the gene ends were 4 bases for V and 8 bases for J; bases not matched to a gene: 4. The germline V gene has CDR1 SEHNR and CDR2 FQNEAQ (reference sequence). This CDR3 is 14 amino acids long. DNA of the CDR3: TGTGCCAGCAGCTGGGACAGGGGTGGCGAAAAACTGTTTTTT. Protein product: CASSWDRGGEKLFF.

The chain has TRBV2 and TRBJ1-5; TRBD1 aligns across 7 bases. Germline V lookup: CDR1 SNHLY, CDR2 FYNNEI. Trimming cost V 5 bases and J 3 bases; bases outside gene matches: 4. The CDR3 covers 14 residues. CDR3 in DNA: TGTGCCAGCAGTACGGACAGGACCAATCAGCCCCAGCATTTT. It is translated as CASSTDRTNQPQHF.

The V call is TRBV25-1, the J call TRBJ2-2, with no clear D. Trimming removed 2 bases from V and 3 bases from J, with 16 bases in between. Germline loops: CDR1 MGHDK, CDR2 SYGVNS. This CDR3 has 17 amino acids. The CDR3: CASSERSGPRDTGELFF. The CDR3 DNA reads TGTGCCAGCAGTGAACGGTCGGGTCCCCGTGACACCGGGGAGCTGTTTTTT. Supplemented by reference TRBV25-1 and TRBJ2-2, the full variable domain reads EADIYQTPRYLVIGTGKKITLECSQTMGHDKMYWYQQDPGMELHLIHYSYGVNSTEKGDLSSESTVSRIRTEHFPLTLESARPSHTSQYLCASSERSGPRDTGELFFGEGSRLTVL.

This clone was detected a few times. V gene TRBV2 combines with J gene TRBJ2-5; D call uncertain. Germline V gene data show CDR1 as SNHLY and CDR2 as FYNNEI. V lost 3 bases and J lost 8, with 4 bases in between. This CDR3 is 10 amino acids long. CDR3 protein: CASSESTQYF. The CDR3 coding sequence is TGTGCCAGCAGTGAGTCCACCCAGTACTTC.

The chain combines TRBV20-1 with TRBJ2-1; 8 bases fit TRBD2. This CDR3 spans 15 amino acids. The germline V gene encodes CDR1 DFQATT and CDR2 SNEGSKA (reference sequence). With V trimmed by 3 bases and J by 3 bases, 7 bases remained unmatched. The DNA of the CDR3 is TGCAGTGCTAGTATGGGACTAGGGGGCTACAATGAGCAGTTCTTC. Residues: CSASMGLGGYNEQFF.

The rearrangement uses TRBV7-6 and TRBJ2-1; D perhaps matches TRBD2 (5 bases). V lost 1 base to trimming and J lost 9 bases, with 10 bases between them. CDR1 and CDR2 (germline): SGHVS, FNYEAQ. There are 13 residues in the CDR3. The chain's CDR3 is CASSLGREGEQFF. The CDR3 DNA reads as TGTGCCAGCAGCTTAGGTCGGGAAGGTGAGCAGTTCTTC.

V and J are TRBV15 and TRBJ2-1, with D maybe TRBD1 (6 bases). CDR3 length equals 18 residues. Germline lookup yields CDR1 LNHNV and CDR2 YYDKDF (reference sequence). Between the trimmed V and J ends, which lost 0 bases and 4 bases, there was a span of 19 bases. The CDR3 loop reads CATSRDRGTGQNYNEQFF. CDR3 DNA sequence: TGTGCCACCAGCAGAGATAGGGGGACGGGGCAGAATTACAATGAGCAGTTCTTC. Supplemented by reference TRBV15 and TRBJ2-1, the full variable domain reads DAMVIQNPRYQVTQFGKPVTLSCSQTLNHNVMYWYQQKSSQAPKLLFHYYDKDFNNEADTPDNFQSRRPNTSFCFLDIRSPGLGDTAMYLCATSRDRGTGQNYNEQFFGPGTRLTVL.

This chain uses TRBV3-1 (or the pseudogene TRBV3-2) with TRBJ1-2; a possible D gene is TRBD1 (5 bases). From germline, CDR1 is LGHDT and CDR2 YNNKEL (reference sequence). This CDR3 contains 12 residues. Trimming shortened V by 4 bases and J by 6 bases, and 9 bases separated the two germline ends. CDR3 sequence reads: CASSPQGNGYTF. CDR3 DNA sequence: TGTGCCAGCAGCCCCCAGGGCAATGGCTACACCTTC.

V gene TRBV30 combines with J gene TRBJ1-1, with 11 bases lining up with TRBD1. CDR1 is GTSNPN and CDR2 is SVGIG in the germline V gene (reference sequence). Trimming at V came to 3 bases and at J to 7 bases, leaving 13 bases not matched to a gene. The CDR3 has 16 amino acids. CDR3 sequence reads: CAWSVTGTGGWDEAFF. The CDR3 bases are TGTGCCTGGAGCGTTACCGGGACAGGGGGTTGGGATGAAGCTTTCTTT. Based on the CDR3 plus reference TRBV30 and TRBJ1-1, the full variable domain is SQTIHQWPATLVQPVGSPLSLECTVEGTSNPNLYWYRQAAGRGLQLLFYSVGIGQISSEVPQNLSASRPQDRQFILSSKKLLLSDSGFYLCAWSVTGTGGWDEAFFGQGTRLTVV.